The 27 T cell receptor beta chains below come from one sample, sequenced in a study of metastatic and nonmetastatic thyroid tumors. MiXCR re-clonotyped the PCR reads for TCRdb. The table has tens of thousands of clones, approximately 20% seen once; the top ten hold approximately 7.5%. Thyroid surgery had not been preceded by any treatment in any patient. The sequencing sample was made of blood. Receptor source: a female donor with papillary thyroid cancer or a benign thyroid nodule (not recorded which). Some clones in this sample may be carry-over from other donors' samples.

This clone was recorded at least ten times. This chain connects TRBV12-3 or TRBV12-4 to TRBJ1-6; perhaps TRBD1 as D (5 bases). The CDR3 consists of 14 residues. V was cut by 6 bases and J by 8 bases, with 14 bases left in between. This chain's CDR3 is CASSPTEGYSPLHF. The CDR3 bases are TGTGCCAGCAGCCCGACAGAGGGGTATTCACCCCTCCACTTT.

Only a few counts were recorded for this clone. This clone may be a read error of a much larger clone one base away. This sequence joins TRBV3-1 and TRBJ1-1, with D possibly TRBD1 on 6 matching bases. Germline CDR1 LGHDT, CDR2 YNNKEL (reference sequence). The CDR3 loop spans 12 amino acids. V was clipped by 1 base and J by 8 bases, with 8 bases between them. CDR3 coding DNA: TGTGCCAGCAGCCAAGGACAGGTAGAAGCTTTCTTT. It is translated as CASSQGQVEAFF.

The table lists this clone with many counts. CDR3 sequence reads: CASSMGTGTYEKLFF. CDR3 coding DNA: TGTGCCAGCAGCATGGGGACAGGGACATACGAAAAACTGTTTTTT. The V call is TRBV7-9, the J call TRBJ1-4; TRBD1 matches 9 bases. There are 15 residues in the CDR3. J was trimmed by 8 bases and V by 5 bases; bases with no gene match: 9. Germline V CDR1 and CDR2: SEHNR, FQNEAQ (reference sequence).

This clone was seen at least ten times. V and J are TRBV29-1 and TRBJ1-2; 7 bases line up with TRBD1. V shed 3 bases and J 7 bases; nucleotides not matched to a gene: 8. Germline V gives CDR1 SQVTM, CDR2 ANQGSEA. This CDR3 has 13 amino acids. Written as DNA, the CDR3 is TGCAGCGTTGAGGGGACCCCAGGGGGTGGCTACACCTTC. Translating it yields CSVEGTPGGGYTF.

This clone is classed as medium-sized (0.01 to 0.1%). The CDR3 nucleotides read TGTGCCAGCAGTTTTACAGACATCACCGGGACTCCAGGAGAGACCCAGTACTTC. The encoded protein is CASSFTDITGTPGETQYF. The rearrangement uses TRBV6-1 and TRBJ2-5; maybe TRBD2 (6 bases). The CDR3 is 18 residues long. Between the trimmed V and J ends, which lost 5 bases and 4 bases, there was a span of 26 bases. Germline assignment: CDR1 MNHNS and CDR2 SASEGT.

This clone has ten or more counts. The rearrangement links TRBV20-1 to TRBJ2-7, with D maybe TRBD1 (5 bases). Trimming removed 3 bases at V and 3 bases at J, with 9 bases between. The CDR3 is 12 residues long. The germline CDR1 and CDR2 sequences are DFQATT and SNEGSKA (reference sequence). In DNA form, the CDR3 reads TGCAGTGCTAGGTACGACAGCTACGAGCAGTACTTC. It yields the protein CSARYDSYEQYF.

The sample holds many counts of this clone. In nucleotides, the CDR3 is TGTGCCAGCAACCGGGACAGATCGAACACCGGGGAGCTGTTTTTT. It encodes CASNRDRSNTGELFF. The chain is built from TRBV2 and TRBJ2-2; 7 nucleotides align to TRBD1. Germline values: CDR1 SNHLY, CDR2 FYNNEI. Germline trimming cut 7 bases from V and 0 bases from J; bases unmatched to any gene: 5. The CDR3 sequence is 15 residues long.

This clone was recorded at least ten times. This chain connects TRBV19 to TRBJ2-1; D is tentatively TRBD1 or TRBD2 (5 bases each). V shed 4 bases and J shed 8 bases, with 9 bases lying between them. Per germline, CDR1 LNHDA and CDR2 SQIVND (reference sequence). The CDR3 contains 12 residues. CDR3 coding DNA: TGTGCCAGTAGTACTCAGGGACATGAGCAGTTCTTC. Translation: CASSTQGHEQFF.

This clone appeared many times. The DNA of the CDR3 is TGCGCCAGCAGTGACCGCGGAGGGGGGGGCACAGATACGCAGTATTTT. It is translated as CASSDRGGGGTDTQYF. The V gene is TRBV10-1, the J gene TRBJ2-3; D might be TRBD2 (7 bases). V was cut by 3 bases and J by 1 base, with 14 bases left in between. This CDR3 has 16 amino acids. Germline V gene sequence: CDR1 WNHNN, CDR2 SYGVQD (reference sequence).

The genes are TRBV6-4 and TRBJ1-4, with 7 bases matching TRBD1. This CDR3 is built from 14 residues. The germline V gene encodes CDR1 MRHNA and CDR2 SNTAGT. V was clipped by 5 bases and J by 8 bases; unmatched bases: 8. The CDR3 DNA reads TGTGCCAGCAGTTTACGGACAGGAAGGGAAAAACTGTTTTTT. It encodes CASSLRTGREKLFF.

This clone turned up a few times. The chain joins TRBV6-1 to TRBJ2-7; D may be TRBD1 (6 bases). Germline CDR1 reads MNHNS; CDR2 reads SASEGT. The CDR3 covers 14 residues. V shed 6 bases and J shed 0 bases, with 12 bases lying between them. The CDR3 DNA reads TGTGCCAGCAGCCGAGACAGGAACTCCTACGAGCAGTACTTC. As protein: CASSRDRNSYEQYF.

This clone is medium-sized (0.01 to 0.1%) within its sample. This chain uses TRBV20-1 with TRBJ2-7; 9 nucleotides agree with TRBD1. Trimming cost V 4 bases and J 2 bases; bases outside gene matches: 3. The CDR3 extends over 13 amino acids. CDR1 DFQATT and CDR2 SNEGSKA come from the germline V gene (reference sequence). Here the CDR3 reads CSAIRTGAYEQYF. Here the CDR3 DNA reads TGCAGTGCTATAAGGACAGGGGCCTACGAGCAGTACTTC.

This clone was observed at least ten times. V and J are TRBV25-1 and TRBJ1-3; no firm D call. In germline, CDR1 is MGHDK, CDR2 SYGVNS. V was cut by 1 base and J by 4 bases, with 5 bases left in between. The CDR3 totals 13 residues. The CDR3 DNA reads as TGTGCCAGCAGTGAATGGGCCGGAAACACCATATATTTT. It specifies CASSEWAGNTIYF.

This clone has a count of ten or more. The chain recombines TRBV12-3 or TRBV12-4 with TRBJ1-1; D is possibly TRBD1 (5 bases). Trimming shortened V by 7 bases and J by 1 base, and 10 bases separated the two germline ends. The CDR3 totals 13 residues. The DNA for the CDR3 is TGTGCCAGCACCCAACAGGAGAACACTGAAGCTTTCTTT. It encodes CASTQQENTEAFF.

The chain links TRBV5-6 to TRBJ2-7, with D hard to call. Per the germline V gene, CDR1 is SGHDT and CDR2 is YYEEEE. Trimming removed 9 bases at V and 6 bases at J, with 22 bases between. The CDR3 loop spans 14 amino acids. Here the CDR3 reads CANNLGWFPSEQYF. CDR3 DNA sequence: TGTGCCAACAACCTTGGTTGGTTTCCCTCCGAGCAGTACTTC.

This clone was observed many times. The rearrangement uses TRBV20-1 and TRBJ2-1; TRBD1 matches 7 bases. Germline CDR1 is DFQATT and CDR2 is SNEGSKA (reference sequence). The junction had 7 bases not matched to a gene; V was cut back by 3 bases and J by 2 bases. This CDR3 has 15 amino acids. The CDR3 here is CSASTTGLTYNEQFF. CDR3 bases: TGCAGTGCTAGTACGACAGGGTTGACCTACAATGAGCAGTTCTTC.

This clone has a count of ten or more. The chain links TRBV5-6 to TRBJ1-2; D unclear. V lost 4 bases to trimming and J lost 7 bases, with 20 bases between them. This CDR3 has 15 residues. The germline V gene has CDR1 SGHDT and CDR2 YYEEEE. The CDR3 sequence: CASSREDPPGSGYTF. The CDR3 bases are TGTGCCAGCAGCCGGGAGGACCCTCCGGGGAGTGGCTACACCTTC.

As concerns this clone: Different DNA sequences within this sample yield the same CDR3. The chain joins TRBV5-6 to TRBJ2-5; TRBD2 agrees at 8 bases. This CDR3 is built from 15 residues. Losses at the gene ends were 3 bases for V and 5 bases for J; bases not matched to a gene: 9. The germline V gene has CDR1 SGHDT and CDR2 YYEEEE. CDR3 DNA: TGTGCCAGCAGCTGGAGCGGGGGAGCCTCGGAGACCCAGTACTTC. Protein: CASSWSGGASETQYF.

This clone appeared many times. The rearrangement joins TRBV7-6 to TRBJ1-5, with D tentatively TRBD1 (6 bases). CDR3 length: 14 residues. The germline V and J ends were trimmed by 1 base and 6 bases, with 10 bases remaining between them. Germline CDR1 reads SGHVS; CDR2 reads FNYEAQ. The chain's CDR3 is CASSLGGLFQPQHF. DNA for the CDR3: TGTGCCAGCAGCTTAGGGGGGCTGTTTCAGCCCCAGCATTTT.

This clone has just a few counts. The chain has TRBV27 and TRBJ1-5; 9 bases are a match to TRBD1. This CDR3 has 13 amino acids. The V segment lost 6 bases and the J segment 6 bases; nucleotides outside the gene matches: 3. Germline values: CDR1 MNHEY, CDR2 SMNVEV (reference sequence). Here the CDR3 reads CASSQDRGQPQHF. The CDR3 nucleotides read TGTGCCAGCAGCCAGGACAGGGGTCAGCCCCAGCATTTT.

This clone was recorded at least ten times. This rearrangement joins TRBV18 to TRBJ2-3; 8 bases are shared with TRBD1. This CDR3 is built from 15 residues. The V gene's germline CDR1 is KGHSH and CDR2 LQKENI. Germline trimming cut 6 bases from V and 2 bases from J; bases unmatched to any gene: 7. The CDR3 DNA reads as TGTGCCAGCTCGGGGAACAGGGGGGCCACAGATACGCAGTATTTT. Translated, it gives CASSGNRGATDTQYF.

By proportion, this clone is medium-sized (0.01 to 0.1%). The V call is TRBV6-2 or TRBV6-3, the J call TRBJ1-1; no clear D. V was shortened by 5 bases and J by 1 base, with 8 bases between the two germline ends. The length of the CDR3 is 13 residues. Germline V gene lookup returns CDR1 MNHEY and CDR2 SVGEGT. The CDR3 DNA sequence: TGTGCCAGCAGTGCACAGACGAACACTGAAGCTTTCTTT. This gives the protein CASSAQTNTEAFF.

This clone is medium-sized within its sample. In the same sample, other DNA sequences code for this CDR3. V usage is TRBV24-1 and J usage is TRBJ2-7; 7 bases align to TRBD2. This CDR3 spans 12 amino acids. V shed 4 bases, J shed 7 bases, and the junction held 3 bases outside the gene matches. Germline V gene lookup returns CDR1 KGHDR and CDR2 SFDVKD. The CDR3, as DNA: TGTGCCACCAGTGAGACCGGGAGGGAGCAGTACTTC. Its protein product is CATSETGREQYF.

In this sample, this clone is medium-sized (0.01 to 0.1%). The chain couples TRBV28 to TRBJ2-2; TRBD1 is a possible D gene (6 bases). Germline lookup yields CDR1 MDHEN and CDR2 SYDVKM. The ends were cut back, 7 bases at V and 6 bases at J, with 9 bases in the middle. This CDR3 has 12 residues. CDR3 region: CASNTGSGELFF. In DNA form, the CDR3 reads TGTGCCAGCAATACAGGGTCCGGGGAGCTGTTTTTT.

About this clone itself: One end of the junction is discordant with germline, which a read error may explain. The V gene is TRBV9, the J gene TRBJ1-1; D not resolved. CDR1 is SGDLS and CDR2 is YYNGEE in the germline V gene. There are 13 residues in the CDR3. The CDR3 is CDSSVDLNTEGFF. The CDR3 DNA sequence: TGTGACAGCAGCGTAGACTTGAACACTGAAGGTTTCTTT.

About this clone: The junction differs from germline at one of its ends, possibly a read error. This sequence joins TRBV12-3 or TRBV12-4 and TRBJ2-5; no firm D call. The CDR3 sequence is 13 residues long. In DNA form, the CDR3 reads TGTGCCAGCAGTTTGTGGTACCAAGATACCCAGTACTTC. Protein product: CASSLWYQDTQYF.

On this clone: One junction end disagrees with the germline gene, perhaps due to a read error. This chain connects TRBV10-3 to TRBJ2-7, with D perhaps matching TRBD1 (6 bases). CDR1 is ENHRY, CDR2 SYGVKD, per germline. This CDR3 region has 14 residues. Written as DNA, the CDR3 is TGTGCCACCCGAGGGGGTCCAGGCTCCAACGAGCAGTACTTC. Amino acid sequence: CATRGGPGSNEQYF.